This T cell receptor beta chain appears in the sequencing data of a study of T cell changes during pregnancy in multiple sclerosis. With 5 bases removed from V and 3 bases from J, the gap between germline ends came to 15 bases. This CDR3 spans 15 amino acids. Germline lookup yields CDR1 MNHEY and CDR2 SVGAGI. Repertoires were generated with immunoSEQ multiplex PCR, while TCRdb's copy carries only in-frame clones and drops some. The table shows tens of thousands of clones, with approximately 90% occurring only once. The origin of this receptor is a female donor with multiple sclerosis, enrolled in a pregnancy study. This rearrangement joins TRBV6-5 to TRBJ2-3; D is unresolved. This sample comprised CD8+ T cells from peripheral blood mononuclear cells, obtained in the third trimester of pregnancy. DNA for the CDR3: TGTGCCAGCAGTCTCCTGTTGAGTCGGACAGATACGCAGTATTTT. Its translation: CASSLLLSRTDTQYF.